Listed here is a single T cell receptor (beta chain). This record belongs to a study of cytomegalovirus exposure and HLA in healthy donors. Donors came from a validation cohort of about 120 subjects, distinct from the first 666-subject cohort. The table came from immunoSEQ multiplex PCR; TCRdb's copy has only in-frame clones and leaves some out. Of 38,000 or so clones in the sample, just under 95% were seen once. The germline V and J ends were trimmed by 2 bases and 1 base, with 11 bases remaining between them. The germline V gene encodes CDR1 SGHVS and CDR2 FNYEAQ. The CDR3 is made up of 15 amino acids.

The V gene is TRBV7-6, the J gene TRBJ1-1; D unresolved. The sequence derives from a man aged 18 to 30 in good health and CMV-seronegative. The sequencing sample was made of PBMCs. In DNA form, the CDR3 reads TGTGCCAGCAGCTTATTTGGAGGTGGGAACACTGAAGCTTTCTTT. Protein product: CASSLFGGGNTEAFF.